These 11 T cell receptor beta chains were sequenced from one sample in a study of T-cell memory formation after mild COVID-19. Using its own MiXCR run on the 5' RACE reads, TCRdb lists one record per CDR3 protein. Here the sample spans about 470,000 distinct CDR3 sequences, 18% being singletons. The sequencing sample was made of PBMCs or a T cell subset sorted from them (not recorded which). The receptors were gathered from an adult woman who had mild COVID-19 (a few samples of this study predate the infection). Cell type and time point are not known.

This clonotype was detected once. The chain is built from TRBV6-1 and TRBJ2-1, with 15 bases lining up with TRBD2. The CDR3 spans 15 residues. J was trimmed by 9 bases and V by 4 bases; bases with no gene match: 4. Germline CDR1 and CDR2: MNHNS and SASEGT. The CDR3 DNA follows: TGTGCCAGCAGTGTGTGGACTAGCGGGGGGGTTGAGCAGTTCTTC. It specifies CASSVWTSGGVEQFF.

The chain links TRBV7-2 to TRBJ2-1, with D hard to call. The CDR3 is made up of 13 amino acids. V was clipped by 7 bases and J by 6 bases, with 13 bases between them. Germline CDR1 is SGHTA and CDR2 is FQGNSA. In DNA form, the CDR3 reads TGTGCCAGCAACCATCAGGAGTCCAATGAGCAGTTCTTC. Protein product: CASNHQESNEQFF.

This clonotype came up a few times. The chain carries TRBV6-2 or TRBV6-3 and TRBJ2-7; D not resolved. The CDR3 sequence is 14 residues long. Germline V CDR1 and CDR2: MNHEY, SVGEGT. The V end was cut by 2 bases, the J end by 3 bases, with 11 bases between. The CDR3 loop is CASSYDVYDYEQYF. The CDR3 region has the DNA TGTGCCAGCAGTTACGACGTCTATGACTACGAGCAGTACTTC.

CDR3 protein: CASSPPGTDTNTGELFF. For the CDR3, the DNA is TGTGCCAGCAGCCCCCCCGGGACCGATACGAACACCGGGGAGCTGTTTTTT. This rearrangement joins TRBV7-9 to TRBJ2-2, with D possibly being TRBD1 or TRBD2 (5 bases each). CDR3 length: 17 residues. Between the trimmed V and J ends, which lost 5 bases and 0 bases, there was a span of 16 bases. Germline assignment: CDR1 SEHNR and CDR2 FQNEAQ (reference sequence).

V usage is TRBV9 and J usage is TRBJ1-1; possible D gene TRBD1, 6 bases. Trimming removed 3 bases from V and 2 bases from J, with 20 bases in between. Germline values: CDR1 SGDLS, CDR2 YYNGEE. CDR3 length: 17 residues. This CDR3 is CASSEGVGADLNTEAFF. The DNA for the CDR3 is TGTGCCAGCAGCGAGGGGGTCGGGGCAGATCTTAACACTGAAGCTTTCTTT.

V and J are TRBV21-1 and TRBJ2-1; the tabulated D call, TRBD1, remains unverified against the DNA. TRBV21-1 is an annotated pseudogene. CDR3 size: 15 residues. CDR3 in DNA: TGTGCCAGCAGCAAGCCGGGACAGGGGGCGGAGGAGCAGTTCTTC. Protein: CASSKPGQGAEEQFF.

This clonotype was seen a handful of times. The chain couples TRBV12-3 or TRBV12-4 to TRBJ1-1; TRBD1 matches at 8 bases. V lost 6 bases and J lost 7; bases outside the gene matches: 7. The CDR3 consists of 13 residues. The CDR3, as DNA: TGTGCCAGCAGCTTCACAGACAGGGGTGAAGCTTTCTTT. This codes for CASSFTDRGEAFF.

The sample holds a few counts of this clonotype. The rearrangement links TRBV9 to TRBJ2-3, with unresolved D. The CDR3 runs to 14 residues. Trimming removed 4 bases from V and 0 bases from J, with 9 bases in between. CDR1 SGDLS and CDR2 YYNGEE come from the germline V gene. The CDR3: CASSILQSTDTQYF. The DNA of the CDR3 is TGTGCCAGCAGCATTTTACAGAGCACAGATACGCAGTATTTT.

This clonotype was recorded a few times. The chain has TRBV29-1 and TRBJ2-5; D gene uncertain. The V and J ends lost 6 bases and 3 bases respectively, with 11 bases between them. Germline V gene sequence: CDR1 SQVTM, CDR2 ANQGSEA. CDR3 size: 12 residues. The CDR3 spells CSVVTEKETQYF. In DNA, the CDR3 is TGCAGCGTCGTTACCGAGAAAGAGACCCAGTACTTC.

CDR3 sequence reads: CASSQDGTSNQPQHF. The CDR3 region has the DNA TGTGCCAGCAGCCAAGACGGCACTAGCAATCAGCCCCAGCATTTT. This sequence joins TRBV3-1 and TRBJ1-5, with D hard to call. Germline values: CDR1 LGHDT, CDR2 YNNKEL (reference sequence). Trimming cost V 0 bases and J 0 bases, with 6 bases left between them. The CDR3 consists of 15 residues.

This clonotype was counted many times. The chain carries TRBV20-1 and TRBJ2-7; 12 bases are a match to TRBD2. V was clipped by 6 bases and J by 2 bases; unmatched bases: 8. Germline CDR1 and CDR2: DFQATT and SNEGSKA (reference sequence). This CDR3 is 15 amino acids long. The CDR3 coding sequence is TGCAGTGCCCCCTCCCGGACTAGCGGGACCTACGAGCAGTACTTC. Encoded protein: CSAPSRTSGTYEQYF.